This TCR beta chain was recovered during a study of cytomegalovirus exposure and HLA in healthy donors. Study information: Researchers previously reported finding 90 million to 120 million unique TCR beta sequences from about 200 million T cells. Among the 300 to 500 donors who were genotyped, over 70% fell in the genetic ancestry cluster that is associated with self-reported Caucasian donors.

Germline loops: CDR1 LNHDA, CDR2 SQIVND (reference sequence). The length of the CDR3 is 15 residues. V gave up 5 bases and J gave up 2 bases; unmatched junction bases: 4. Primers: 60 Vbeta forward and 13 Jbeta reverse. Sequencing used immunoSEQ multiplex PCR; TCRdb keeps in-frame clones, though not all of them. The profile shows approximately 210,000 clones, about 81% of them singletons. Study conclusions and caveats: High sensitivity and specificity were reportedly achieved when the classifier diagnosed cytomegalovirus status.

This clone was seen a single time. The antigen remains undetermined. The clonotype comes from a middle-aged man in good health and CMV-seropositive. The sample comprised PBMCs. This sequence joins TRBV19 and TRBJ1-5; 9 nucleotides agree with TRBD1. In DNA, the CDR3 is TGTGCCAGTAGTGTGGACAGGGGTGGCAATCAGCCCCAGCATTTT. Protein sequence: CASSVDRGGNQPQHF.